This T cell receptor (beta chain) comes out of a study of shared clonotypes between healthy human individuals. Study-wide context: For every donor, three CD4 naive, three CD4 memory, two CD8 naive and one CD8 memory plates were used.

Evenly divided among several immunoSEQ plates was the genomic DNA of each subset. The authors loaded roughly 200 ng DNA, approximately 30,000 T cell genomes, into sorted-subset replicate PCRs. Sequenced by immunoSEQ multiplex PCR; TCRdb stores in-frame clones only, minus some. The data show 800,000 to 1,200,000 clones, around 78% seen once. The junction had 6 bases not matched to a gene; V was cut back by 0 bases and J by 8 bases. CDR1 and CDR2 (germline): SGHTA, FQGTGA. The CDR3 sequence is 14 residues long. This clone appeared a few times. The receptor was derived from a man between 18 and 29 years old in good health. Some clones in this sample may be carry-over from other donors' samples. Sequenced: memory CD4+ T cells from PBMCs. Subset meaning: CD45RA-negative fraction. The chain employs TRBV7-3 and TRBJ1-2; TRBD1 matches at 7 bases. CDR3 residues: CASSLTGTERGYTF. CDR3 bases: TGTGCCAGCAGCTTAACCGGGACAGAGAGAGGCTACACCTTC. The full variable domain, completed using reference TRBV7-3 and TRBJ1-2, is GAGVSQTPSNKVTEKGKYVELRCDPISGHTALYWYRQSLGQGPEFLIYFQGTGAADDSGLPNDRFFAVRPEGSVSTLKIQRTERGDSAVYLCASSLTGTERGYTFGSGTRLTVV.